These 30 T cell receptor beta chains share one sample of origin, sequenced in a study of shared clonotypes between healthy human individuals (TCRdb year 2020). Libraries were constructed by the immunoSEQ multiplex PCR assay. The table was pulled from immuneACCESS by TCRdb, which kept in-frame rearrangements only. Such tables lose some clones; where checked, under half of the loss comes from unresolved V genes, and the rest has no known cause. For this sample the table gives roughly 700,000 clones, of which roughly 70% were detected only once. Clones ranked in the top ten supply over 1.5% of the sample. Sequencing input: memory CD4+ T cells sorted from blood. The cell subset or site label corresponds to: CD45RA-negative fraction. These TCRs come from a woman in her 30s in good health.

This rearrangement joins TRBV10-3 to TRBJ2-1; D is perhaps TRBD1 (6 bases). V shed 11 bases and J shed 8 bases, with 13 bases lying between them. Germline V CDR1 and CDR2: ENHRY, SYGVKD. The CDR3 runs 11 residues. The CDR3 loop is CAVGTIDEQFF. The DNA for the CDR3 is TGTGCCGTAGGGACAATCGATGAGCAGTTCTTC.

V and J are TRBV27 and TRBJ2-3; the D gene could be TRBD1 or TRBD2 (7 bases each). The germline V and J ends were trimmed by 3 bases and 0 bases, with 16 bases remaining between them. CDR1 is MNHEY, CDR2 SMNVEV, per germline (reference sequence). The CDR3 consists of 17 residues. The CDR3: CASSFQGGTPSTDTQYF. In nucleotides, the CDR3 is TGTGCCAGCAGTTTTCAGGGGGGGACCCCTAGCACAGATACGCAGTATTTT.

The gene calls are TRBV6-1 and TRBJ1-2; no clear D. Deletions cut 2 bases from V and 3 bases from J, with 4 bases between. Germline lookup yields CDR1 MNHNS and CDR2 SASEGT. The CDR3 is 12 residues long. Here the CDR3 DNA reads TGTGCCAGCAGTGAAAAGGACTATGGCTACACCTTC. Residues: CASSEKDYGYTF.

As for this clone: A much larger clone lies one base from this, so it may be a read error. Other DNA sequences in this sample translate to the same CDR3. The chain combines TRBV5-1 with TRBJ2-5, with D uncertain. Germline assignment: CDR1 SGHRS and CDR2 YFSETQ. The CDR3 sequence is 13 residues long. V was shortened by 0 bases and J by 3 bases, with 6 bases between the two germline ends. The chain's CDR3 is CASSLDGEETQYF. In DNA, the CDR3 is TGCGCCAGCAGCTTGGATGGGGAAGAGACCCAGTACTTC. Looking up the rest from reference TRBV5-1 and TRBJ2-5 gives the full variable domain: KAGVTQTPRYLIKTRGQQVTLSCSPISGHRSVSWYQQTPGQGLQFLFEYFSETQRNKGNFPGRFSGRQFSNSRSEMNVSTLELGDSALYLCASSLDGEETQYFGPGTRLLVL.

The rearrangement links TRBV11-3 to TRBJ1-1; perhaps TRBD1 as D (6 bases). CDR1 is SGHNT, CDR2 YENEEA, per germline. Trimming removed 2 bases at V and 8 bases at J, with 9 bases between. This CDR3 is 12 amino acids long. CDR3: CASSLSGHEAFF. CDR3 bases: TGTGCCAGCAGCTTATCGGGACACGAAGCTTTCTTT.

CDR3: CASSPGPWTGYTF. CDR3 in DNA: TGTGCCAGCAGCCCGGGCCCCTGGACCGGCTACACCTTC. V usage is TRBV6-4 and J usage is TRBJ1-2; D unclear. CDR3 length: 13 amino acids. V lost 6 bases and J lost 8, with 16 bases in between. The germline CDR1 and CDR2 sequences are MRHNA and SNTAGT.

V gene TRBV27 combines with J gene TRBJ1-5; D is unresolved. Between the trimmed V and J ends, which lost 5 bases and 0 bases, there was a span of 17 bases. The CDR3 is 17 amino acids. CDR1 MNHEY and CDR2 SMNVEV come from the germline V gene (reference sequence). The CDR3 is CASSPRHYRNSNQPQHF. CDR3 DNA sequence: TGTGCCAGCAGTCCCAGACACTACCGAAATAGCAATCAGCCCCAGCATTTT.

The chain uses TRBV2 and TRBJ1-2; TRBD1 aligns across 8 bases. The CDR3 is 13 residues long. The V gene's germline CDR1 is SNHLY and CDR2 FYNNEI. V lost 5 bases, J lost 7 bases, and 6 bases stayed unmatched. The DNA for the CDR3 is TGTGCCAGCAGTCAAGGACAGGGTCCTGGCTACACCTTC. It specifies CASSQGQGPGYTF.

The sample holds one count of this clone. This chain links TRBV27 with TRBJ1-1; weak D call: TRBD1 (6 bases). Per germline, CDR1 MNHEY and CDR2 SMNVEV (reference sequence). The V and J ends lost 5 bases and 6 bases respectively, with 13 bases between them. This CDR3 is built from 13 residues. DNA for the CDR3: TGTGCCAGCAGTCCACCCTCAGGGGCTGAAGCTTTCTTT. This encodes CASSPPSGAEAFF.

This clone came up once. The rearrangement links TRBV29-1 to TRBJ2-1; 10 bases map to TRBD2. V gave up 3 bases and J gave up 8 bases; unmatched junction bases: 10. Germline V lookup: CDR1 SQVTM, CDR2 ANQGSEA. CDR3 length: 15 residues. Here the CDR3 DNA reads TGCAGCGTTGACCCTAGCGGGAGTAAACTTCATGAGCAGTTCTTC. Amino acids: CSVDPSGSKLHEQFF.

The chain is built from TRBV6-1 and TRBJ1-2; TRBD1 is a possible D gene (5 bases). CDR1 is MNHNS, CDR2 SASEGT, per germline. Trimming shortened V by 2 bases and J by 5 bases, and 15 bases separated the two germline ends. The length of the CDR3 is 15 residues. The CDR3 DNA follows: TGTGCCAGCAGTGAATGGCCCCGAGGGGATTATGGCTACACCTTC. This gives the protein CASSEWPRGDYGYTF.

J is TRBJ2-1 and V is TRBV5-1; no firm D call. The CDR3 extends over 15 amino acids. Germline CDR1 reads SGHRS; CDR2 reads YFSETQ. Trimming pared 1 base from V and 0 bases from J, leaving 8 bases between. CDR3 in amino acids: CASSLQDPSYNEQFF. The CDR3 region has the DNA TGCGCCAGCAGCTTGCAGGACCCCTCCTACAATGAGCAGTTCTTC.

This chain joins TRBV29-1 and TRBJ2-2; 9 positions match TRBD1. The CDR3 sequence is 14 residues long. Per germline, CDR1 SQVTM and CDR2 ANQGSEA. Unmatched junction bases numbered 6, after V lost 6 bases and J lost 4 bases. The CDR3 sequence: CSVVQGAGTGELFF. For the CDR3, the DNA is TGCAGCGTCGTACAGGGGGCGGGCACCGGGGAGCTGTTTTTT.

The CDR3 nucleotides are TGTGCCAGCAGGAGGGTATCCACGCGGACCCAGTACTTC. Translating it yields CASRRVSTRTQYF. This sequence joins TRBV28 and TRBJ2-5; perhaps TRBD2 as D (5 bases). V was pared by 6 bases and J by 7 bases, with 15 bases between. The CDR3 consists of 13 residues. Germline loops: CDR1 MDHEN, CDR2 SYDVKM. Full variable domain (remainder filled in from reference TRBV28 and TRBJ2-5): DVKVTQSSRYLVKRTGEKVFLECVQDMDHENMFWYRQDPGLGLRLIYFSYDVKMKEKGDIPEGYSVSREKKERFSLILESASTNQTSMYLCASRRVSTRTQYFGPGTRLLVL.

The table lists this clone with a count of one. The V and J genes are TRBV28 and TRBJ2-3, with D unresolved. The CDR3 contains 12 residues. CDR1 is MDHEN, CDR2 SYDVKM, per germline. V was pared by 6 bases and J by 3 bases, with 7 bases between. The CDR3 region has the DNA TGTGCCAGCAGCCTAGAAACAGATACGCAGTATTTT. It specifies CASSLETDTQYF.

The CDR3 spells CASSADGMNTEAFF. DNA for the CDR3: TGTGCCAGCTCGGCGGACGGCATGAACACTGAAGCTTTCTTT. The chain couples TRBV18 to TRBJ1-1; D is unclear. V lost 6 bases, J lost 0 bases, and 11 bases lay in between. The germline V gene encodes CDR1 KGHSH and CDR2 LQKENI. CDR3 size: 14 residues.

V usage is TRBV6-5 and J usage is TRBJ2-3; 10 nucleotides agree with TRBD2. There are 15 residues in the CDR3. V was clipped by 5 bases and J by 2 bases; unmatched bases: 4. Germline values: CDR1 MNHEY, CDR2 SVGAGI. DNA for the CDR3: TGTGCCAGCAGTAATAGCGGGAGGTTCACAGATACGCAGTATTTT. It translates to CASSNSGRFTDTQYF.

The CDR3 region has the DNA TGTGCCAGCACCGGACAGGGGACAGATACGCAGTATTTT. Protein: CASTGQGTDTQYF. The V gene is TRBV6-6, the J gene TRBJ2-3; 9 nucleotides line up with TRBD1. V lost 7 bases to trimming and J lost 3 bases; unmatched junction nucleotides: 2. CDR3 length: 13 residues. Looked up from germline, CDR1 is MNHNY and CDR2 is SVGAGI (reference sequence).

This chain uses TRBV28 with TRBJ2-2, with D possibly matching TRBD2 (6 bases). The germline CDR1 and CDR2 sequences are MDHEN and SYDVKM. The CDR3 loop spans 15 amino acids. V gave up 5 bases and J gave up 5 bases, with 15 bases separating them. CDR3 DNA sequence: TGTGCCAGCAGTCGAGCCGGGACTCGGACCGGGGAGCTGTTTTTT. Amino acids: CASSRAGTRTGELFF.

This chain joins TRBV6-1 and TRBJ1-2, with 7 bases identical to TRBD1. Germline V gene lookup returns CDR1 MNHNS and CDR2 SASEGT. The CDR3 sequence is 14 residues long. The V segment lost 0 bases and the J segment 7 bases; nucleotides outside the gene matches: 5. This CDR3 is CASSEARQGVGYTF. CDR3 coding DNA: TGTGCCAGCAGTGAAGCGCGGCAGGGGGTTGGCTACACCTTC.

The chain uses TRBV27 and TRBJ2-3; TRBD2 matches at 12 bases. V shed 3 bases and J 6 bases; nucleotides not matched to a gene: 7. CDR1 and CDR2 (germline): MNHEY, SMNVEV (reference sequence). The CDR3 is made up of 16 amino acids. CDR3 sequence (DNA): TGTGCCAGCAGTTTCGGGCTAGCGGGAGGGGAGGATACGCAGTATTTT. Translated, it gives CASSFGLAGGEDTQYF.

V and J are TRBV5-1 and TRBJ2-2, with D perhaps TRBD2 (6 bases). This CDR3 has 16 amino acids. V lost 6 bases to trimming and J lost 1 base, with 16 bases between them. In germline, CDR1 is SGHRS, CDR2 YFSETQ. The CDR3 is CASIKNPRGNTGELFF. CDR3 nucleotides: TGCGCCAGCATCAAGAACCCGCGGGGGAACACCGGGGAGCTGTTTTTT.

This clone was found a few times. The chain combines TRBV30 with TRBJ2-3, with D maybe TRBD2 (5 bases). V was trimmed by 4 bases and J by 4 bases, leaving 12 bases between them. CDR3 length equals 13 residues. The germline gives CDR1 GTSNPN, CDR2 SVGIG (reference sequence). CDR3 nucleotide sequence: TGTGCCTGGAAAGACTATATAGCAGATACGCAGTATTTT. It encodes CAWKDYIADTQYF.

The chain has TRBV7-8 and TRBJ2-2, with D maybe TRBD2 (6 bases). This CDR3 is built from 15 residues. Germline CDR1 SGHVS, CDR2 FQNEAQ. V was pared by 3 bases and J by 2 bases, with 10 bases between. In nucleotides, the CDR3 is TGTGCCAGCAGCTTCCAGCGGGTTAACACCGGGGAGCTGTTTTTT. It translates to CASSFQRVNTGELFF.

CDR3 DNA sequence: TGTGCCATCAGTGGACAGGGCGGCGTTCAAACAGATACGCAGTATTTT. Amino acids: CAISGQGGVQTDTQYF. The chain combines TRBV10-3 with TRBJ2-3; 7 bases map to TRBD1. The V segment lost 4 bases and the J segment 3 bases; nucleotides outside the gene matches: 10. The CDR3 spans 16 residues. Germline-derived CDR1 and CDR2 are ENHRY and SYGVKD.

This chain connects TRBV9 to TRBJ1-2; D ambiguous. Germline lookup yields CDR1 SGDLS and CDR2 YYNGEE. Between the trimmed V and J ends, which lost 7 bases and 4 bases, there was a span of 14 bases. The CDR3 loop spans 13 amino acids. Here the CDR3 reads CASARETPYGYTF. The CDR3 DNA reads as TGTGCCAGCGCGCGGGAGACACCCTATGGCTACACCTTC.

This clone was detected only once. Here the CDR3 reads CASSVEGTAIATQYF. The CDR3 nucleotides are TGTGCCAGCAGCGTAGAGGGGACAGCGATCGCCACGCAGTATTTT. This chain joins TRBV9 and TRBJ2-3, with 7 bases fitting TRBD1. Trimming at V came to 0 bases and at J to 9 bases, leaving 10 bases not matched to a gene. This CDR3 is 15 amino acids long. Germline assignment: CDR1 SGDLS and CDR2 YYNGEE.

This chain links TRBV12-5 with TRBJ2-7, with D maybe TRBD2 (6 bases). Trimming removed 0 bases at V and 3 bases at J, with 15 bases between. Germline-derived CDR1 and CDR2 are LGHNT and FRNRAP. CDR3 length equals 16 residues. As DNA, the CDR3 is TGTGCTAGTGGTTTGGTCTTCGGGGGAGAGGGCTACGAGCAGTACTTC. It translates to CASGLVFGGEGYEQYF.

The chain recombines TRBV6-5 with TRBJ2-7; 11 bases agree with TRBD1. Germline-derived CDR1 and CDR2 are MNHEY and SVGAGI. The CDR3 extends over 14 amino acids. The V segment lost 6 bases and the J segment 3 bases; nucleotides outside the gene matches: 4. The CDR3 region is CASRRTGGDYEQYF. The CDR3 DNA reads as TGTGCCAGCAGGCGGACAGGGGGCGACTACGAGCAGTACTTC.

This clone showed up just a few times. The chain recombines TRBV19 with TRBJ1-5; 7 bases match TRBD1. In germline, CDR1 is LNHDA, CDR2 SQIVND (reference sequence). This CDR3 has 16 amino acids. V was pared by 4 bases and J by 7 bases, with 13 bases of the junction left unmatched. The DNA for the CDR3 is TGTGCCAGTAGTACCCGGGACAGTTCGTCGAGCCAGCCCCAGCATTTT. It specifies CASSTRDSSSSQPQHF. Full variable domain (outside the CDR3, taken from reference TRBV19 and TRBJ1-5): DGGITQSPKYLFRKEGQNVTLSCEQNLNHDAMYWYRQDPGQGLRLIYYSQIVNDFQKGDIAEGYSVSREKKESFPLTVTSAQKNPTAFYLCASSTRDSSSSQPQHFGDGTRLSIL.